This T cell receptor (beta chain) emerged from a study of T cells in Graves' hyperthyroidism and ophthalmopathy. Findings and limits, study-wide: Blood also carried most thyroid clonotypes expanded above 0.001.

As concerns this clonotype: The antigen is not known.

The investigators amplified TCR beta CDR3 regions from RNA transcripts. In the first-round RT-PCR of the TCR CDR3, the HTBI primer set was used. TCRdb re-called the multiplex PCR reads with MiXCR, one entry per CDR3 protein. The sample records fewer than 450,000 distinct CDR3 sequences, about a sixth being singletons. CDR1 and CDR2 from the germline V gene are MGHRA and YSYEKL. V gave up 2 bases and J gave up 0 bases, with 14 bases separating them. CDR3 size: 16 residues. A patient was excluded if there was uncontrolled infection, other autoimmune disease, pregnancy or lactation. Each 10 ml fresh peripheral blood draw supplied the PBMCs.

This sequence was found in a woman in her 30s with Graves' hyperthyroidism that later progressed to Graves' ophthalmopathy. V gene TRBV4-1 combines with J gene TRBJ2-7, with D tentatively TRBD2 (6 bases). The sequencing input was blood. The DNA of the CDR3 is TGCGCCAGCAGCCAAAACATTAGCGGTAGCTCCTACGAGCAGTACTTC. Protein: CASSQNISGSSYEQYF.